This entry lists 27 T cell receptor beta chains sequenced from one sample in a study of human thymus T cells. The table came from immunoSEQ multiplex PCR; TCRdb's copy has only in-frame clones and leaves some out. The data hold some 130,000 clones, with over 85% observed a single time. Resections that were taken during corrective heart surgery supplied the thymus tissue. Sequencing was carried out using thymus tissue. The receptors were gathered from a boy under three years old with a congenital heart defect but otherwise immunologically healthy.

This chain joins TRBV6-6 and TRBJ2-5; possibly TRBD1 for D (6 bases). V lost 7 bases and J lost 2, with 14 bases in between. The CDR3 spans 14 residues. The germline V gene has CDR1 MNHNY and CDR2 SVGAGI (reference sequence). The CDR3 DNA follows: TGTGCCAGCACACATTGGGGGCAACAAGAGACCCAGTACTTC. Amino acid sequence: CASTHWGQQETQYF.

V usage is TRBV28 and J usage is TRBJ2-1; tentative D call: TRBD2 (5 bases). CDR3 length: 13 amino acids. The germline CDR1 and CDR2 sequences are MDHEN and SYDVKM. V lost 2 bases to trimming and J lost 8 bases, with 10 bases between them. The CDR3 DNA follows: TGTGCCAGCAGTTTACGGGGTTGCTATGAGCAGTTCTTC. Translated: CASSLRGCYEQFF.

The rearrangement links TRBV7-2 to TRBJ2-3; maybe TRBD2 (7 bases). CDR1 and CDR2 from the germline V gene are SGHTA and FQGNSA. Trimming pared 8 bases from V and 3 bases from J, leaving 24 bases between. The CDR3 extends over 17 amino acids. Written as DNA, the CDR3 is TGTGCCAGCGGTCCTCTTAAGCGGGACAATGGTACAGATACGCAGTATTTT. This codes for CASGPLKRDNGTDTQYF.

The chain uses TRBV20-1 and TRBJ1-2; D gene ambiguous. Trimming removed 0 bases at V and 4 bases at J, with 3 bases between. Per the germline V gene, CDR1 is DFQATT and CDR2 is SNEGSKA (reference sequence). The CDR3 consists of 11 residues. The CDR3, as DNA: TGCAGTGCTAGAGACGTCTATGGCTACACCTTC. This encodes CSARDVYGYTF.

The rearrangement uses TRBV19 and TRBJ2-2; TRBD1 aligns across 9 bases. Germline V gene lookup returns CDR1 LNHDA and CDR2 SQIVND (reference sequence). V dropped 8 bases and J dropped 4; count of bases not matched to a gene: 8. The CDR3 is made up of 15 amino acids. CDR3 sequence: CASWRRQGVTGELFF. The CDR3 region has the DNA TGTGCCAGTTGGCGCCGACAGGGGGTCACCGGGGAGCTGTTTTTT.

The chain employs TRBV11-3 and TRBJ1-4; unclear D gene. V lost 3 bases, J lost 8 bases, and 10 bases lay in between. The germline gives CDR1 SGHNT, CDR2 YENEEA. CDR3 length: 13 residues. The CDR3 sequence: CASSFDLPEKLFF. The CDR3 region has the DNA TGTGCCAGCAGCTTCGACCTTCCGGAAAAACTGTTTTTT. Using reference TRBV11-3 and TRBJ1-4 for the parts outside the CDR3, the full variable domain is EAGVVQSPRYKIIEKKQPVAFWCNPISGHNTLYWYLQNLGQGPELLIRYENEEAVDDSQLPKDRFSAERLKGVDSTLKIQPAELGDSAVYLCASSFDLPEKLFFGSGTQLSVL.

The V call is TRBV10-3, the J call TRBJ1-2, with D hard to call. The CDR3 is 13 residues long. CDR1 and CDR2 (germline): ENHRY, SYGVKD. V dropped 10 bases and J dropped 3 bases, with 15 bases sitting between them. CDR3 region: CATLKDLYYGYTF. The CDR3 region has the DNA TGTGCCACCCTTAAAGACCTATACTATGGCTACACCTTC.

The CDR3 protein is CASSAPGQGTGGYTF. The CDR3 nucleotides read TGTGCCAGCAGTGCCCCGGGACAGGGGACGGGTGGCTACACCTTC. V gene TRBV6-1 combines with J gene TRBJ1-2, with 10 bases matching TRBD1. J gave up 7 bases and V 4 bases, and 9 bases lay outside the gene matches. The length of the CDR3 is 15 residues. Germline CDR1 and CDR2: MNHNS and SASEGT.

Turning to this clone: Within the sample, other DNA sequences also encode this same CDR3. This sequence joins TRBV6-5 and TRBJ2-4, with 9 bases matching TRBD2. The germline CDR1 and CDR2 sequences are MNHEY and SVGAGI. V was pared by 2 bases and J by 7 bases, with 9 bases of the junction left unmatched. The CDR3 extends over 16 amino acids. CDR3 nucleotide sequence: TGTGCCAGCAGTTACGCGGCGGGGGGGGAGGAGAACATTCAGTACTTC. Translating it yields CASSYAAGGEENIQYF.

The CDR3 region has the DNA TGTGCCAGCAGCCGCGGGACTAGCGGACAAAAAAGGGAGACCCAGTACTTC. Its protein is CASSRGTSGQKRETQYF. V usage is TRBV7-6 and J usage is TRBJ2-5; 11 nucleotides match TRBD2. Trimming took 5 bases from V and 5 from J; bases not matched to a gene: 13. CDR1 is SGHVS and CDR2 is FNYEAQ in the germline V gene. The CDR3 contains 17 residues. Full variable domain (remainder filled in from reference TRBV7-6 and TRBJ2-5): GAGVSQSPRYKVTKRGQDVALRCDPISGHVSLYWYRQALGQGPEFLTYFNYEAQQDKSGLPNDRFSAERPEGSISTLTIQRTEQRDSAMYRCASSRGTSGQKRETQYFGPGTRLLVL.

This chain links TRBV13 with TRBJ1-2; D is unclear. Trimming took 3 bases from V and 5 from J, leaving 25 bases between them. Per the germline V gene, CDR1 is PRHDT and CDR2 is FYEKMQ (reference sequence). The CDR3 runs to 18 residues. CDR3: CASSFKYPPGQSNYGYTF. CDR3 DNA: TGTGCCAGCAGCTTCAAGTACCCTCCGGGTCAGAGCAATTATGGCTACACCTTC.

The chain employs TRBV4-3 and TRBJ2-4; D call uncertain. The germline V gene encodes CDR1 LGHNA and CDR2 YSLEER. Deletions cut 2 bases from V and 0 bases from J, with 14 bases between. The CDR3 sequence is 17 residues long. The CDR3 sequence: CASSQKGGLLAKNIQYF. DNA for the CDR3: TGCGCCAGCAGCCAAAAAGGTGGGCTGCTAGCCAAAAACATTCAGTACTTC.

The chain has TRBV19 and TRBJ1-5; D may be TRBD1 (5 bases). The V gene lost 6 bases and the J gene lost 4 bases, with 16 bases spanning the gap. Germline V CDR1 and CDR2: LNHDA, SQIVND (reference sequence). CDR3 length: 15 amino acids. The CDR3 DNA reads as TGTGCCAGTAGCCGGATAGGGGCCTTAAATCAGCCCCAGCATTTT. Protein product: CASSRIGALNQPQHF.

The chain joins TRBV5-4 to TRBJ2-5; 14 bases agree with TRBD2. Germline V CDR1 and CDR2: SGHNT, YYREEE (reference sequence). V dropped 0 bases and J dropped 2; count of bases not matched to a gene: 3. This CDR3 region has 17 residues. DNA of the CDR3: TGTGCCAGCAGCTTGGAGACTAGCGGGGGGGAACAAGAGACCCAGTACTTC. Amino acid sequence: CASSLETSGGEQETQYF.

The chain links TRBV14 to TRBJ2-1, with TRBD2 identical over 10 bases. J was trimmed by 5 bases and V by 9 bases; bases with no gene match: 13. The V gene's germline CDR1 is SGHDN and CDR2 FVKESK. The CDR3 loop spans 16 amino acids. The CDR3 DNA sequence: TGTGCCAGTAGACTCAGCGGGGGGGCCGCAAACAATGAGCAGTTCTTC. It translates to CASRLSGGAANNEQFF.

In regard to this clone: One junction end disagrees with the germline gene, perhaps due to a read error. The J gene is TRBJ2-7, the V gene TRBV27; D might be TRBD1 (6 bases). CDR3 size: 11 residues. Germline V gene data show CDR1 as MNHEY and CDR2 as SMNVEV (reference sequence). The CDR3 coding sequence is TGTGCCAGCAGTTTACGGAAAGGGGGAGCCTTC. It codes for CASSLRKGGAF.

The chain has TRBV11-3 and TRBJ2-5; D is unresolved. The CDR3 runs to 14 residues. The V end lost 1 base, the J end lost 13 bases, and 19 bases lay between the germline ends. Per the germline V gene, CDR1 is SGHNT and CDR2 is YENEEA. The chain's CDR3 is CASSLASSGSPRYF. The CDR3 coding sequence is TGTGCCAGCAGCTTAGCCAGTTCGGGCAGTCCGAGGTACTTC.

This chain joins TRBV30 and TRBJ1-4, with TRBD1 identical over 8 bases. V shed 0 bases and J 0 bases; nucleotides not matched to a gene: 9. This CDR3 is 18 amino acids long. Germline V lookup: CDR1 GTSNPN, CDR2 SVGIG (reference sequence). CDR3 loop: CAWSVTIAGGTTNEKLFF. The CDR3 DNA reads TGTGCCTGGAGTGTAACCATCGCAGGGGGCACAACTAATGAAAAACTGTTTTTT.

The chain employs TRBV6-1 and TRBJ1-2; 8 bases agree with TRBD1. There are 13 residues in the CDR3. Trimming removed 6 bases from V and 4 bases from J; junction bases left unmatched: 4. Germline values: CDR1 MNHNS, CDR2 SASEGT. CDR3 in amino acids: CASSDRGPYGYTF. The CDR3 DNA is TGTGCCAGCAGCGACAGGGGACCCTATGGCTACACCTTC.

The table lists this clone with a count of one. The chain is built from TRBV20-1 and TRBJ2-7, with a weak D call TRBD2 (5 bases). The V end lost 5 bases, the J end lost 9 bases, and 14 bases lay between the germline ends. CDR1 and CDR2 from the germline V gene are DFQATT and SNEGSKA (reference sequence). This CDR3 comprises 11 residues. The CDR3 loop reads CSARLGSGQYF. In nucleotides, the CDR3 is TGCAGTGCTCGCCTGGGGAGTGGGCAGTACTTC.

The chain is built from TRBV19 and TRBJ2-2; D is perhaps TRBD1 (7 bases). Germline loops: CDR1 LNHDA, CDR2 SQIVND (reference sequence). V was pared by 4 bases and J by 8 bases, with 17 bases between. The CDR3 spans 15 residues. CDR3: CASSTRGQPGGELFF. CDR3 nucleotide sequence: TGTGCCAGTAGTACGCGGGGACAGCCAGGAGGGGAGCTGTTTTTT.

V gene TRBV11-3 combines with J gene TRBJ2-1, with 7 nucleotides matching TRBD2. Unmatched junction bases numbered 19, after V lost 5 bases and J lost 9 bases. The germline gives CDR1 SGHNT, CDR2 YENEEA. The CDR3 length is 17 residues. CDR3 residues: CASSLDRDYAARSEQFF. For the CDR3, the DNA is TGTGCCAGCAGCCTGGACCGGGACTATGCGGCTCGCAGTGAGCAGTTCTTC.

In nucleotides, the CDR3 is TGTGCCAGTAGTACCCCTCCTAGCGGGAGCACAGATACGCAGTATTTT. The encoded protein is CASSTPPSGSTDTQYF. The rearrangement joins TRBV19 to TRBJ2-3; 8 bases map to TRBD2. CDR1 and CDR2 (germline): LNHDA, SQIVND (reference sequence). Unmatched junction bases numbered 6, after V lost 4 bases and J lost 0 bases. This CDR3 has 16 amino acids.

This clone was counted once. The rearrangement uses TRBV5-4 and TRBJ2-1; D is possibly TRBD1 or TRBD2 (5 bases each). The CDR3 loop spans 15 amino acids. Germline CDR1 reads SGHNT; CDR2 reads YYREEE (reference sequence). Trimming shortened V by 4 bases and J by 3 bases, and 14 bases separated the two germline ends. The CDR3 loop is CASSPPGASYNEQFF. The CDR3 DNA sequence: TGTGCCAGCAGCCCCCCCGGGGCTAGCTACAATGAGCAGTTCTTC. Full variable domain (rest looked up from reference TRBV5-4 and TRBJ2-1): ETGVTQSPTHLIKTRGQQVTLRCSSQSGHNTVSWYQQALGQGPQFIFQYYREEENGRGNFPPRFSGLQFPNYSSELNVNALELDDSALYLCASSPPGASYNEQFFGPGTRLTVL.

The V call is TRBV14, the J call TRBJ1-1, with D perhaps TRBD1 (5 bases). The germline gives CDR1 SGHDN, CDR2 FVKESK. This CDR3 is built from 17 residues. The V and J ends lost 2 bases and 1 base respectively, with 17 bases between them. The CDR3 DNA reads TGTGCCAGCAGCCAAAACCGGGACCACGGCTCGAACACTGAAGCTTTCTTT. Protein sequence: CASSQNRDHGSNTEAFF.

DNA for the CDR3: TGTGCTAGTGGTTTGGTACAGGGGGCGGAGTATGGCTACACCTTC. Its translation is CASGLVQGAEYGYTF. The chain uses TRBV12-5 and TRBJ1-2, with TRBD1 matching 9 bases. This CDR3 is built from 15 residues. Looked up from germline, CDR1 is LGHNT and CDR2 is FRNRAP. The ends lost 0 bases at V and 5 bases at J; junction bases unmatched: 4.

The chain joins TRBV5-1 to TRBJ2-1, with unresolved D. Trimming left V 6 bases short and J 9 bases short, with 22 bases between. The CDR3 has 15 amino acids. CDR1 and CDR2 from the germline V gene are SGHRS and YFSETQ. As DNA, the CDR3 is TGCGCCAGCAAGAAAATGGAATCCGCGTGGGGTGAGCAGTTCTTC. This sequence encodes CASKKMESAWGEQFF.